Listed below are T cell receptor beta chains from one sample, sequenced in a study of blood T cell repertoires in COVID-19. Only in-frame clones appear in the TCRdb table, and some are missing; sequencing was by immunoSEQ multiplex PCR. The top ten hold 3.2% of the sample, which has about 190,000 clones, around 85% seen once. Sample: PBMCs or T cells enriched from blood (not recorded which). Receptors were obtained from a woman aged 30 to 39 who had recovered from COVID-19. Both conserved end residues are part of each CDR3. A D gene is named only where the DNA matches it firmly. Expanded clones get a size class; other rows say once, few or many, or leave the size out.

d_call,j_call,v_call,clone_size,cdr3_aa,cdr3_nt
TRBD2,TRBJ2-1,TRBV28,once,CASSPNAWGSTSGRVYNEQFF,TGTGCCAGCAGTCCGAATGCGTGGGGCTCTACTAGCGGGAGGGTCTACAATGAGCAGTTCTTC
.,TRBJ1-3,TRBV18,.,CASFKGDAGNTIYF,TGTGCCAGCTTCAAAGGAGACGCTGGAAACACCATATATTTT
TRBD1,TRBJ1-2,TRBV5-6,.,CASSGKGQGNYGYTF,TGTGCCAGCAGCGGGAAAGGACAGGGTAACTATGGCTACACCTTC
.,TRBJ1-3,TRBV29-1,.,CSVRDSGNTIYF,TGCAGCGTCCGGGACTCTGGAAACACCATATATTTT
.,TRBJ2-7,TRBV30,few,CAWSGRRGSSYEQYF,TGTGCCTGGAGTGGACGGAGGGGCAGCTCCTACGAGCAGTACTTC
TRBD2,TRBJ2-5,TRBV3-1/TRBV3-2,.,CASSPERGVVQETQYF,TGTGCCAGCAGCCCGGAGCGGGGGGTAGTTCAAGAGACCCAGTACTTC
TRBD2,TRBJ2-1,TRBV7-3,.,CASSLTGTSNYNEQFF,TGTGCCAGCAGCTTAACGGGGACTAGCAACTACAATGAGCAGTTCTTC
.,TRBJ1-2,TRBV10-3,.,CAISESGGEGGGYTF,TGTGCCATCAGTGAGTCGGGCGGGGAAGGTGGTGGCTACACCTTC
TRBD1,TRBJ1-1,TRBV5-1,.,CASSLDRGVGNTEAFF,TGCGCCAGCAGCTTGGACAGGGGTGTGGGTAACACTGAAGCTTTCTTT
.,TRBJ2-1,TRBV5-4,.,CASSTNTRSSYNEQFF,TGTGCCAGCAGCACCAACACCAGAAGCTCCTACAATGAGCAGTTCTTC
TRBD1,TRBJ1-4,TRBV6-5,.,CAAKTGAAEKLFF,TGTGCCGCAAAGACAGGGGCGGCGGAAAAACTGTTTTTT
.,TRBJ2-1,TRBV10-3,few,CAIGGGNEQFF,TGTGCCATCGGGGGAGGAAATGAGCAGTTCTTC
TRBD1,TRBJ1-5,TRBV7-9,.,CASSRQGLGQPQHF,TGTGCCAGCAGCCGACAGGGACTGGGTCAGCCCCAGCATTTT
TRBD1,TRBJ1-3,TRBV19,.,CASSTNRDSSGNTIYF,TGTGCCAGTAGTACCAACCGGGACAGCTCTGGAAACACCATATATTTT
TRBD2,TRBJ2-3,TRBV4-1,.,CASSQKAGGTDTQYF,TGCGCCAGCAGCCAAAAAGCGGGGGGCACAGATACGCAGTATTTT
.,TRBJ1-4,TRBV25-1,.,CASSEPQGKNEKLFF,TGTGCCAGCAGTGAACCACAGGGAAAAAATGAAAAACTGTTTTTT
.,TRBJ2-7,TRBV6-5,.,CASPQGFEQYF,TGTGCCAGCCCACAGGGATTCGAGCAGTACTTC
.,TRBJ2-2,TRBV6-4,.,CASSDTGANTGELFF,TGTGCCAGCAGTGACACCGGGGCGAACACCGGGGAGCTGTTTTTT
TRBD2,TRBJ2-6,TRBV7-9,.,CASSTRGGTSGKSSGANVLTF,TGTGCCAGCAGCACTAGGGGAGGGACTAGCGGAAAGAGCTCTGGGGCCAACGTCCTGACTTTC
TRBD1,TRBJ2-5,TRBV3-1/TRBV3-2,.,CASSQTGQGWAKTQYF,TGTGCCAGCAGCCAGACGGGACAGGGCTGGGCGAAGACCCAGTACTTC
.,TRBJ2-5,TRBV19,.,CASSMWLQETQYF,TGTGCCAGTAGTATGTGGCTGCAAGAGACCCAGTACTTC
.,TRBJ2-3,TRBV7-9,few,CASSLAAGPDTQYF,TGTGCCAGCAGCTTAGCGGCTGGTCCAGATACGCAGTATTTT
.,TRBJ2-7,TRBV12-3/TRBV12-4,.,CASSPTRREQYF,TGTGCCAGCAGTCCGACGAGGAGGGAGCAGTACTTC
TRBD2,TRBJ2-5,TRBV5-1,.,CASSLAGGVGETQYF,TGCGCCAGCAGCTTGGCCGGGGGGGTAGGAGAGACCCAGTACTTC
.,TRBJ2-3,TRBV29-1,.,CSVERTDTQYF,TGCAGCGTTGAACGTACAGATACGCAGTATTTT
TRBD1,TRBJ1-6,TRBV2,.,CASGGQGGNSPLHF,TGTGCCAGCGGGGGACAGGGGGGGAATTCACCCCTCCACTTT
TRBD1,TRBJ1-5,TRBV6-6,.,CASQDRGDQPQHF,TGTGCCAGCCAAGACAGGGGAGATCAGCCCCAGCATTTT
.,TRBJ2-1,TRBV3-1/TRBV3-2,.,CASSQDGDRKLNEQFF,TGTGCCAGCAGCCAAGACGGAGACAGAAAACTGAATGAGCAGTTCTTC
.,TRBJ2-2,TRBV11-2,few,CASSLERNTGELFF,TGTGCCAGCAGCTTAGAGCGGAACACCGGGGAGCTGTTTTTT
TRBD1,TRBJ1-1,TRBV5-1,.,CASSTTGGHTEAFF,TGCGCCAGCAGCACTACAGGGGGTCACACTGAAGCTTTCTTT
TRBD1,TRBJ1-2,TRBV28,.,CASRTGTGYGYTF,TGTGCCAGCAGGACGGGGACAGGCTATGGCTACACCTTC
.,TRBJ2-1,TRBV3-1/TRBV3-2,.,CASSPRGSGEEGFF,TGTGCCAGCAGCCCCCGAGGTAGCGGAGAGGAGGGGTTCTTC
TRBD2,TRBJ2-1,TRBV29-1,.,CSVAGTSGGYNEQFF,TGCAGCGTTGCCGGGACTAGCGGGGGGTACAATGAGCAGTTCTTC
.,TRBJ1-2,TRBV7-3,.,CASSLNPDSFYGYTF,TGTGCCAGCAGCTTAAACCCCGACAGCTTCTATGGCTACACCTTC
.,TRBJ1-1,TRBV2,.,CASSRGLNTEAFF,TGTGCCAGCAGTCGGGGTTTGAACACTGAAGCTTTCTTT
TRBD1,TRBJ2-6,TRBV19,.,CASSFSQGQATPSGANVLTF,TGTGCCAGTAGTTTCTCACAGGGACAGGCGACACCCTCGGGGGCCAACGTCCTGACTTTC
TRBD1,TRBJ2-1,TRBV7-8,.,CASNRDNRGAYNEQFF,TGTGCCAGCAACCGGGATAACAGGGGTGCCTACAATGAGCAGTTCTTC
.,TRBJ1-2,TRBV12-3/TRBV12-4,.,CASSADRIYGYTF,TGTGCCAGCAGTGCTGACAGAATATATGGCTACACCTTC
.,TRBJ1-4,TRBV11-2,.,CASSPMGRGGEKLFF,TGTGCCAGCAGCCCGATGGGGAGAGGGGGTGAAAAACTGTTTTTT
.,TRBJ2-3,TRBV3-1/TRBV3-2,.,CASSRRPGGTDTQYF,TGTGCCAGCAGTCGAAGGCCGGGAGGCACAGATACGCAGTATTTT
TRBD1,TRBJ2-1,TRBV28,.,CASGHGQGVYNEQFF,TGTGCCAGCGGGCACGGACAGGGGGTCTACAATGAGCAGTTCTTC
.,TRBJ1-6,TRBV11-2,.,CASSSQGLSPLHF,TGTGCCAGCAGTTCACAGGGATTGTCACCCCTCCACTTT
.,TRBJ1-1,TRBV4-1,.,CASSQPGQNTEAFF,TGCGCCAGCAGCCAACCGGGACAGAACACTGAAGCTTTCTTT
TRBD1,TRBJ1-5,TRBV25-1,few,CASRDRGSNQPQHF,TGTGCCAGCAGGGACAGGGGCAGCAATCAGCCCCAGCATTTT
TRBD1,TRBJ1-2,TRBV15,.,CATSERDRGRFNYGYTF,TGTGCCACCAGCGAGAGGGACAGGGGGCGGTTTAACTATGGCTACACCTTC
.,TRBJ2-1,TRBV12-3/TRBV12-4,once,CASQSGIEQFF,TGTGCCAGCCAGTCAGGGATTGAGCAGTTCTTC
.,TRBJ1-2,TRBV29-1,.,CSVEDRSYGYTF,TGCAGCGTGGAAGACAGGTCCTATGGCTACACCTTC
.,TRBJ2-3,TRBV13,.,CASSGEGQGGSDTQYF,TGTGCCAGCAGCGGAGAGGGACAAGGTGGGTCGGATACGCAGTATTTT
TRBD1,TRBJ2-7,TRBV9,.,CASSAVDRGDREQYF,TGTGCCAGCAGCGCGGTGGACAGGGGAGACCGCGAGCAGTACTTC
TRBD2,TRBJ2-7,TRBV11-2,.,CASSFRLAGTYEQYF,TGTGCCAGCAGCTTTCGACTAGCGGGAACCTACGAGCAGTACTTC
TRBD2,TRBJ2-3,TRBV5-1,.,CASSLYTSGGPDTQYF,TGCGCCAGCAGCTTGTACACTAGCGGGGGACCAGATACGCAGTATTTT
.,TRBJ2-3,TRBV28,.,CASRTQVADTQYF,TGTGCCAGCAGAACACAGGTTGCAGATACGCAGTATTTT
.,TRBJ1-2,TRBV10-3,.,CAISEPPGEANYGYTF,TGTGCCATCAGTGAGCCGCCCGGGGAAGCTAACTATGGCTACACCTTC
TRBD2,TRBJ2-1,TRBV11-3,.,CASSLVAGGSYEQFF,TGTGCCAGCAGCTTAGTGGCGGGAGGGTCATATGAGCAGTTCTTC